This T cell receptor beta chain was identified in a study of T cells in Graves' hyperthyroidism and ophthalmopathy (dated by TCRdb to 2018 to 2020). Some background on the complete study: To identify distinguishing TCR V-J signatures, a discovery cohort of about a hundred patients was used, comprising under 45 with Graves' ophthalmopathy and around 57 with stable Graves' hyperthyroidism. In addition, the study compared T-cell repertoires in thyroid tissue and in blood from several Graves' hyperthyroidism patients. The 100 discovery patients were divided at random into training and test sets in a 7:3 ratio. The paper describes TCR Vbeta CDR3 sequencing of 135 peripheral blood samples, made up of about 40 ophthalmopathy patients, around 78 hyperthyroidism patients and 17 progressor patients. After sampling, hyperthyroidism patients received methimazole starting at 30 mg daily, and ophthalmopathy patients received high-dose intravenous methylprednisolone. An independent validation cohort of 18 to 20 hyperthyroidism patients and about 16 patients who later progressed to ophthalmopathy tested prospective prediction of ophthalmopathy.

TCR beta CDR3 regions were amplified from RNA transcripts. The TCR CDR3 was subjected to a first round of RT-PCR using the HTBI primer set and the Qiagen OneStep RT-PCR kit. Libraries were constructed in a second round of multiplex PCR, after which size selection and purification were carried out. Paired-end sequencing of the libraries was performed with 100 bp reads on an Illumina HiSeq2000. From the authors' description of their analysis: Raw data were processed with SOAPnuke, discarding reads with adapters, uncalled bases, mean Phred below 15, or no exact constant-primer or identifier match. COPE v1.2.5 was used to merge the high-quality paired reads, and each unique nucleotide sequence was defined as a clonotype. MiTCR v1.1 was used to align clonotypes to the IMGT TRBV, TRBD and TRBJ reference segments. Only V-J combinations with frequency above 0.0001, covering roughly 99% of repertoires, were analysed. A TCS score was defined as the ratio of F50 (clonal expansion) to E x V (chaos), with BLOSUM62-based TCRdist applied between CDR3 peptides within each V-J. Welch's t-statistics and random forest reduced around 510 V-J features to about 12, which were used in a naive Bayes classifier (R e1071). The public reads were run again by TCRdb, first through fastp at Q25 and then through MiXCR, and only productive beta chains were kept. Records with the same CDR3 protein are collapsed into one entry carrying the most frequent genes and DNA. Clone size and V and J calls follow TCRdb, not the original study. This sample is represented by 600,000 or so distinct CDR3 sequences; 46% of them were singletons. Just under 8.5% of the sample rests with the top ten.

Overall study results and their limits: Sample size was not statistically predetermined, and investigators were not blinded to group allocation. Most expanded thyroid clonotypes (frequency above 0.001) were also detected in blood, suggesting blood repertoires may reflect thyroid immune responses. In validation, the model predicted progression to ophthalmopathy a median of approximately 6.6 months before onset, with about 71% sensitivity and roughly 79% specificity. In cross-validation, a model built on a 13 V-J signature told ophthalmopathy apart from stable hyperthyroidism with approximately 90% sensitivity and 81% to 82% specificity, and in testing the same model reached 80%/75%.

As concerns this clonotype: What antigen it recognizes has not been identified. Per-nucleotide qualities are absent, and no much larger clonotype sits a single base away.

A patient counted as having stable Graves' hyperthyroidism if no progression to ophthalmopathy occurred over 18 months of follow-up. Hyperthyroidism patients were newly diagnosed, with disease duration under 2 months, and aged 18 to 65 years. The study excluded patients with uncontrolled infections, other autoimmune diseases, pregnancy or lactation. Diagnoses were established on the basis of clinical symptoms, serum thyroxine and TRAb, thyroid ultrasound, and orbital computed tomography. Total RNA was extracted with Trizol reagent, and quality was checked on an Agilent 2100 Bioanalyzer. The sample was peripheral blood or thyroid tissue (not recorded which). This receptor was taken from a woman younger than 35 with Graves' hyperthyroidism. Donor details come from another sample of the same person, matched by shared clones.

The CDR3 reads as follows: CSARGRDRGYSEQYF. Read as DNA, the sequence is TGCAGTGCTAGAGGCCGAGACAGGGGATATAGCGAGCAGTACTTC. The chain is made from TRBV20-1 and TRBJ2-7, with TRBD1 identical over 8 junction bases. The CDR3 runs 15 residues from the cysteine to the phenylalanine. Just CDR3 DNA is preserved here, 45 bases in frame from base 1. The germline V gene (reference sequence) yields DFQATT for CDR1 and SNEGSKA for CDR2. From V the trimming removes 1 base and from J it removes 6 bases, while the gene matches leave 11 bases of the junction unaccounted for.